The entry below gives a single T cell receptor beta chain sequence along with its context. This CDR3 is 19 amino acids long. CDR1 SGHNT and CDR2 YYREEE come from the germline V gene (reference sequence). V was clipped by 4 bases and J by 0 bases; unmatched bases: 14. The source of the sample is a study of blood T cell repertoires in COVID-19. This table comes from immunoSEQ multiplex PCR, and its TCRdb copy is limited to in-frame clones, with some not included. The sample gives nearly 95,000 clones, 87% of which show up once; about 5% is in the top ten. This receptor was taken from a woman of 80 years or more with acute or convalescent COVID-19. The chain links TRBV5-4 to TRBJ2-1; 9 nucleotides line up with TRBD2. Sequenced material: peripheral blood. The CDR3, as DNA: TGTGCCAGCAGCAACCCCCGTAGCGGGGGCGTAAGCTCCTACAATGAGCAGTTCTTC. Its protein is CASSNPRSGGVSSYNEQFF. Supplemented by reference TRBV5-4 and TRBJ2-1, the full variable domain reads ETGVTQSPTHLIKTRGQQVTLRCSSQSGHNTVSWYQQALGQGPQFIFQYYREEENGRGNFPPRFSGLQFPNYSSELNVNALELDDSALYLCASSNPRSGGVSSYNEQFFGPGTRLTVL.